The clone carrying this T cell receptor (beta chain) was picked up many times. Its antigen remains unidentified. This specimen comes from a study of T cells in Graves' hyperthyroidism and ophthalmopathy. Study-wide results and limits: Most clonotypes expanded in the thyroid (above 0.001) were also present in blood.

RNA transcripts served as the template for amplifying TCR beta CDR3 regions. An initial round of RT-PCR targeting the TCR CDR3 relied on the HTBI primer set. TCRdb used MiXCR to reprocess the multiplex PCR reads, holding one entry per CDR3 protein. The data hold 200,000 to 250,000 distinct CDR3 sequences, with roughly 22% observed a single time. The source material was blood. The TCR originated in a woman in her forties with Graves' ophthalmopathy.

The CDR3 spells CSARTSGRAGAKNIQYF. In DNA form, the CDR3 reads TGCAGTGCTAGAACTAGCGGGAGGGCCGGGGCCAAAAACATTCAGTACTTC. This chain joins TRBV20-1 and TRBJ2-4, with TRBD2 matching 13 bases. CDR1 DFQATT and CDR2 SNEGSKA come from the germline V gene (reference sequence). Unmatched junction bases numbered 5, after V lost 2 bases and J lost 1 base. The CDR3 extends over 17 amino acids.